These T cell receptor beta chains were read from a single sample in a study of blood T cell repertoires in COVID-19. The data were produced by immunoSEQ multiplex PCR, yet TCRdb's version contains in-frame clones alone and is incomplete. The table has more than 350,000 clones, around nine tenths seen once. What was sequenced was PBMCs or T cells enriched from blood (not recorded which). The source is a woman in her fifties or sixties who had recovered from COVID-19. CDR3s leave out the opening cysteine and the closing phenylalanine or tryptophan.

v_gene | CDR3aa
TRBV2 | ASGTGLTNEKLF
TRBV27 | ASSLQQGVGEQY
TRBV25-1 | ASSRNSLVNTEAF
TRBV7-8 | ASSLSRPRLLAGAPQETQY
TRBV18 | ASSSGQADVSPLH
TRBV5-1 | ASSPGQGANSPLH
TRBV5-1 | ASRESDSSYEQY
TRBV9 | ASSGLFPDTQY
TRBV20-1 | SATGGGEAF
TRBV30 | AWNRGYNQPQH
TRBV4-3 | ASSQDGGSKRGGYT
TRBV4-1 | ASSPTGTSGNTIY
TRBV6-5 | ASSYRGNSNQPQH
TRBV28 | ASSFLGGRRAEAF
TRBV7-2 | ASSLAGTSGADTQY
TRBV7-6 | ASSLETGLNQPQH
TRBV12-3/TRBV12-4 | ASSFILNYGYT
TRBV7-9 | ASSLNGGGNTIY
TRBV5-1 | ASSLVPGDNYGYT
TRBV7-2 | ASSLGGGAGNEQF
TRBV4-1 | ASSQGSRGGEPQH
TRBV4-2 | ASSIALAGDNEQF
TRBV10-3 | AIGGSSSGNTIY
TRBV25-1 | ASSEYLAGSMG
TRBV24-1 | ATSRETGELF
TRBV4-2 | ASRTGTGTYEQY
TRBV9 | ASSVATGIVETQY
TRBV24-1 | ATSGATRNTGELF
TRBV24-1 | ATSDESTAYGYT
TRBV29-1 | SVLTGGEQF
TRBV6-5 | ASSLQGGFGEQF
TRBV20-1 | SASRGNQNIQY
TRBV5-1 | ASSYPTGANTEAF
TRBV24-1 | ATSDSRQGLSGYGYT
TRBV5-4 | ASSQGGGGTEAF
TRBV19 | ASRKKDTYEQF
TRBV15 | ATSRLRGTEAF
TRBV18 | ASSPSAEVYGYT
TRBV28 | ASTLGGQGPFNYGYT
TRBV3-1/TRBV3-2 | ASSRLAGINNEQF
TRBV4-1 | ASSQDPGISYNSPLH
TRBV7-9 | ASRRTTGSGNTIY
TRBV6-5 | ASSYDRVNTEAF
TRBV18 | ASSPGQGSYNEQF
TRBV5-1 | ASSPTAPAAAEAF
TRBV6-2/TRBV6-3 | ASSYKGAGQETQY
TRBV3-1/TRBV3-2 | ASSQEATQY
TRBV2 | ASSDDGEPQH
TRBV4-3 | ASSQDLPAGSQETQY
TRBV5-5 | ASSSGVGGNTIY
TRBV28 | ASSTPTGSKNIQY
TRBV6-2/TRBV6-3 | ASSPLTGGAFHEQY
TRBV5-5 | ASSYGTTHRGTEAF
TRBV5-5 | ASSPGRTDQPQH
TRBV5-1 | ASSWDRGNTEAF
TRBV30 | AWSVSGGRPGNTIY
TRBV10-3 | AISESLAPNTEAF
TRBV5-4 | ASSLLAGGETGELF
TRBV6-4 | ASMGQGPIFEKLF